The 28 T cell receptor beta chains below all came from one sample that was sequenced in a study of shared clonotypes between healthy human individuals. Profiled with immunoSEQ multiplex PCR; TCRdb holds only in-frame clones, not every one. The sample contains around 1.9 million clones, 93% of which appear only once. CD8 cells regarded as naive lacked CD45RO, were positively chosen for CCR7, and omitted terminally differentiated effector memory CD45RA+ cells. The sequencing sample was made of naive CD8+ T cells from PBMCs. These receptor sequences come from a man younger than 35 in good health. Some clones in this sample may be carry-over from other donors' samples.

This rearrangement joins TRBV10-2 to TRBJ2-3, with 8 bases matching TRBD2. This CDR3 has 17 amino acids. Germline V lookup: CDR1 WSHSY, CDR2 SAAADI. The V and J ends lost 3 bases and 4 bases, in that order; junction bases with no gene match: 12. CDR3 residues: CASSDNSGGVGADTQYF. CDR3 coding DNA: TGCGCCAGCAGTGATAACAGCGGGGGCGTGGGTGCAGATACGCAGTATTTT.

The chain uses TRBV15 and TRBJ2-1; 7 bases are a match to TRBD2. The V gene end was trimmed by 9 bases and the J gene end by 0 bases; junction bases not matched to a gene: 5. From germline, CDR1 is LNHNV and CDR2 YYDKDF (reference sequence). The CDR3 covers 14 residues. Here the CDR3 reads CATASGLSYNEQFF. CDR3 sequence (DNA): TGTGCCACGGCTAGCGGACTCTCCTACAATGAGCAGTTCTTC.

This clone was seen just once. The CDR3 loop reads CASSVRGGGGSYNEQFF. DNA for the CDR3: TGTGCCAGCAGCGTGAGAGGTGGGGGTGGCTCCTACAATGAGCAGTTCTTC. The chain recombines TRBV9 with TRBJ2-1; D could derive from TRBD1 or TRBD2 (5 bases each). The germline V gene encodes CDR1 SGDLS and CDR2 YYNGEE. With 2 bases removed from V and 0 bases from J, the gap between germline ends came to 15 bases. This CDR3 has 17 amino acids.

This chain connects TRBV4-2 to TRBJ2-7; 8 bases agree with TRBD2. Germline assignment: CDR1 LGHNA and CDR2 YNFKEQ. Trimming took 0 bases from V and 0 from J; bases not matched to a gene: 7. The CDR3 totals 17 residues. The CDR3 region has the DNA TGTGCCAGCAGCCAAGATCAACTAGCGGTAAGCTCCTACGAGCAGTACTTC. Its translation is CASSQDQLAVSSYEQYF.

This chain uses TRBV27 with TRBJ2-2; TRBD1 or TRBD2 may be the D gene (5 bases each). The germline gives CDR1 MNHEY, CDR2 SMNVEV (reference sequence). This CDR3 comprises 18 residues. The V gene lost 0 bases and the J gene lost 3 bases, with 17 bases spanning the gap. The CDR3 region has the DNA TGTGCCAGCAGTTTATCGGCCGGGACCGCTCTCTACACCGGGGAGCTGTTTTTT. It specifies CASSLSAGTALYTGELFF.

The V and J genes are TRBV10-3 and TRBJ2-7; either TRBD1 or TRBD2 may supply D (5 bases each). The V and J ends lost 6 bases and 1 base respectively, with 10 bases between them. This CDR3 is 13 amino acids long. From germline, CDR1 is ENHRY and CDR2 SYGVKD. The DNA for the CDR3 is TGTGCCATCAGGGGGGTTTTGTCCTACGAGCAGTACTTC. Translation gives CAIRGVLSYEQYF.

This chain connects TRBV28 to TRBJ2-1; the match to TRBD2 covers 12 bases. The CDR3 is made up of 19 amino acids. With 4 bases clipped from V and 2 bases from J, the junction kept 12 bases outside the gene matches. Germline values: CDR1 MDHEN, CDR2 SYDVKM. This CDR3 reads CASSSFGLAGKEPYNEQFF. As DNA, the CDR3 is TGTGCCAGCAGTTCATTCGGACTAGCGGGAAAGGAGCCCTACAATGAGCAGTTCTTC.

Concerning this clone: The sample holds other DNA sequences that translate to the same CDR3. The chain has TRBV6-6 and TRBJ2-7, with a possible D match to TRBD1 (5 bases). The CDR3 totals 13 residues. Trimming took off 2 bases at V and 2 bases at J, with 7 bases between the two ends. CDR1 is MNHNY, CDR2 SVGAGI, per germline (reference sequence). CDR3 in amino acids: CASSYDRTYEQYF. DNA for the CDR3: TGTGCCAGCAGTTACGACAGAACCTACGAGCAGTACTTC.

The V gene is TRBV5-6, the J gene TRBJ2-4; TRBD1 matches 9 bases. Looked up from germline, CDR1 is SGHDT and CDR2 is YYEEEE. Losses at the gene ends were 3 bases for V and 7 bases for J; bases not matched to a gene: 8. The CDR3 has 15 residues. Here the CDR3 DNA reads TGTGCCAGCAGCTACTCGACAGGGGGGCGGAACATTCAGTACTTC. Its translation: CASSYSTGGRNIQYF.

The CDR3, as DNA: TGTGCCAGCAGCTCTTCGTTGGACAGGGGGCGCAACACCGGGGAGCTGTTTTTT. Its translation is CASSSSLDRGRNTGELFF. J is TRBJ2-2 and V is TRBV7-9; 11 positions match TRBD1. This CDR3 comprises 18 residues. CDR1 SEHNR and CDR2 FQNEAQ come from the germline V gene (reference sequence). Unmatched junction bases numbered 9, after V lost 4 bases and J lost 2 bases.

The chain employs TRBV5-1 and TRBJ2-3; 7 nucleotides agree with TRBD2. The CDR3 is made up of 16 amino acids. V was pared by 2 bases and J by 3 bases, with 9 bases of the junction left unmatched. Germline V gives CDR1 SGHRS, CDR2 YFSETQ. CDR3: CASSFEIGRRTDTQYF. In DNA form, the CDR3 reads TGCGCCAGCAGCTTTGAGATCGGGAGGAGGACAGATACGCAGTATTTT.

The V gene is TRBV7-9, the J gene TRBJ2-1; D could derive from TRBD1 or TRBD2 (5 bases each). Between the trimmed V and J ends, which lost 5 bases and 7 bases, there was a span of 18 bases. The CDR3 consists of 15 residues. From germline, CDR1 is SEHNR and CDR2 FQNEAQ (reference sequence). In DNA form, the CDR3 reads TGTGCCAGCAGCCGCTGGGACCGGCAGGGTAATGAGCAGTTCTTC. This encodes CASSRWDRQGNEQFF. Variable domain in full (rest from reference TRBV7-9 and TRBJ2-1): DTGVSQNPRHKITKRGQNVTFRCDPISEHNRLYWYRQTLGQGPEFLTYFQNEAQLEKSRLLSDRFSAERPKGSFSTLEIQRTEQGDSAMYLCASSRWDRQGNEQFFGPGTRLTVL.

This clone was recorded only once. The chain recombines TRBV7-9 with TRBJ2-3; 7 bases are a match to TRBD2. The CDR3 has 16 amino acids. The germline V gene has CDR1 SEHNR and CDR2 FQNEAQ (reference sequence). Trimming took 1 base from V and 2 from J; bases not matched to a gene: 6. As DNA, the CDR3 is TGTGCCAGCAGCTTAGGAGGCGGGAGCCCCACAGATACGCAGTATTTT. This codes for CASSLGGGSPTDTQYF.

V is TRBV21-1 and J is TRBJ2-1; the DNA was not used to check the table's D call, TRBD2. TRBV21-1 is assigned pseudogene status. The CDR3 loop spans 16 amino acids. Here the CDR3 reads CASSGLAQTKDNEQFF. The CDR3 DNA sequence: TGTGCCAGCAGTGGACTAGCGCAGACAAAGGACAATGAGCAGTTCTTC.

This chain connects TRBV4-1 to TRBJ2-1; D might be TRBD2 (5 bases). CDR3 size: 17 residues. V lost 0 bases to trimming and J lost 4 bases, with 16 bases between them. The germline V gene has CDR1 MGHRA and CDR2 YSYEKL. The CDR3 spells CASSQDDRDPTYNEQFF. The DNA for the CDR3 is TGCGCCAGCAGCCAAGATGATCGGGATCCTACATACAATGAGCAGTTCTTC.

The V and J genes are TRBV21-1 and TRBJ2-7; TRBD1 is taken as the D call from the table, unchecked against the DNA. TRBV21-1 is an annotated pseudogene. CDR3 length equals 16 residues. This chain's CDR3 is CASSPQKALTGFEQYF. In nucleotides, the CDR3 is TGTGCCAGCAGCCCCCAAAAAGCCCTGACAGGGTTCGAGCAGTACTTC.

Details on this clone: Other DNA variants within this sample encode the same CDR3. The chain's CDR3 is CASSVDSGSSYNEQFF. The CDR3, as DNA: TGTGCCAGCAGCGTAGATTCGGGAAGCTCCTACAATGAGCAGTTCTTC. The chain is built from TRBV9 and TRBJ2-1, with D maybe TRBD2 (5 bases). Germline-derived CDR1 and CDR2 are SGDLS and YYNGEE. V was clipped by 0 bases and J by 0 bases, with 10 bases between them. This CDR3 spans 16 amino acids.

The CDR3 region is CASSLRQDGEYF. The CDR3 nucleotides are TGTGCCAGCAGCTTGCGACAGGACGGGGAGTACTTC. The chain carries TRBV5-6 and TRBJ2-7; tentative D call: TRBD1 (6 bases). Per germline, CDR1 SGHDT and CDR2 YYEEEE. The CDR3 sequence is 12 residues long. Trimming took 1 base from V and 11 from J, leaving 13 bases between them. The full variable domain, with the rest looked up from reference TRBV5-6 and TRBJ2-7, is DAGVTQSPTHLIKTRGQQVTLRCSPKSGHDTVSWYQQALGQGPQFIFQYYEEEERQRGNFPDRFSGHQFPNYSSELNVNALLLGDSALYLCASSLRQDGEYFGPGTRLTVT.

The chain carries TRBV4-1 and TRBJ1-1; D possibly corresponds to TRBD1 (5 bases). CDR3 length: 13 residues. The V end was cut by 9 bases, the J end by 4 bases, with 15 bases between. The germline V gene encodes CDR1 MGHRA and CDR2 YSYEKL. This CDR3 is CASTNGGITEAFF. In nucleotides, the CDR3 is TGCGCCAGTACGAATGGGGGGATCACTGAAGCTTTCTTT.

This sequence joins TRBV7-6 and TRBJ1-4; 7 positions match TRBD1. The CDR3 is made up of 14 amino acids. The J segment lost 6 bases and the V segment lost 6 bases, leaving 7 bases of the junction unmatched. In germline, CDR1 is SGHVS, CDR2 FNYEAQ. The CDR3 spells CASRPDRLDEKLFF. The CDR3 bases are TGTGCCAGCAGACCGGACAGGTTGGATGAAAAACTGTTTTTT.

The chain couples TRBV12-2 to TRBJ2-2; TRBD2 reflects the table's D call only, with no check against the DNA. TRBV12-2 corresponds to a pseudogene. This CDR3 has 17 residues. The CDR3 reads CASRLGLGVLDTGELFF. In DNA, the CDR3 is TGTGCAAGTCGCTTAGGGCTAGGTGTCCTAGACACCGGGGAGCTGTTTTTT.

The chain employs TRBV2 and TRBJ1-2, with D tentatively TRBD1 (6 bases). The V and J ends lost 11 bases and 8 bases respectively, with 15 bases between them. This CDR3 comprises 11 residues. Germline CDR1 and CDR2: SNHLY and FYNNEI. CDR3 protein: CACGPDRGYTF. CDR3 bases: TGTGCCTGTGGGCCCGACAGGGGCTACACCTTC.

As concerns this clone: The sample carries other DNA sequences with the same CDR3. The rearrangement joins TRBV7-9 to TRBJ2-7; 9 bases fit TRBD1. The V and J ends lost 6 bases and 7 bases, in that order; junction bases with no gene match: 4. Germline V gene data show CDR1 as SEHNR and CDR2 as FQNEAQ (reference sequence). CDR3 length equals 12 residues. The CDR3: CASSPDRGEQYF. The DNA for the CDR3 is TGTGCCAGCAGTCCGGACAGGGGAGAGCAGTACTTC.

The rearrangement links TRBV19 to TRBJ2-7, with D tentatively TRBD1 or TRBD2 (5 bases each). With 5 bases removed from V and 3 bases from J, the gap between germline ends came to 17 bases. Germline V gives CDR1 LNHDA, CDR2 SQIVND (reference sequence). The CDR3 runs to 15 residues. This CDR3 is CASSQAWGTYYEQYF. The CDR3 bases are TGTGCCAGTAGTCAGGCTTGGGGGACGTACTACGAGCAGTACTTC.

This clone was recorded once. J is TRBJ1-2 and V is TRBV19; D may be TRBD1 (5 bases). The CDR3 covers 17 residues. Germline V gene lookup returns CDR1 LNHDA and CDR2 SQIVND (reference sequence). V was clipped by 5 bases and J by 1 base, with 20 bases between them. The CDR3 nucleotides are TGTGCCAGTAGTCCGAGCCCAGGGACGGGAATTAACTATGGCTACACCTTC. Its translation: CASSPSPGTGINYGYTF.

V usage is TRBV7-9 and J usage is TRBJ1-1; D ambiguous. This CDR3 region has 13 residues. In germline, CDR1 is SEHNR, CDR2 FQNEAQ (reference sequence). V lost 0 bases and J 7 bases, leaving 9 bases between the germline ends. The CDR3 DNA is TGTGCCAGCAGCTTAGCGGTGGCGAATGAAGCTTTCTTT. It codes for CASSLAVANEAFF. The complete variable domain, with remaining parts taken from reference TRBV7-9 and TRBJ1-1, reads DTGVSQNPRHKITKRGQNVTFRCDPISEHNRLYWYRQTLGQGPEFLTYFQNEAQLEKSRLLSDRFSAERPKGSFSTLEIQRTEQGDSAMYLCASSLAVANEAFFGQGTRLTVV.

The J gene is TRBJ2-7, the V gene TRBV5-6; D is possibly TRBD1 or TRBD2 (5 bases each). Germline V lookup: CDR1 SGHDT, CDR2 YYEEEE. The CDR3 length is 15 residues. Trimming removed 4 bases at V and 1 base at J, with 15 bases between. CDR3 in DNA: TGTGCCAGCAGCCCGGGGCGGTGGGGGTCCTACGAGCAGTACTTC. Protein: CASSPGRWGSYEQYF.

For this clone: Other DNA sequences in this sample translate to the same CDR3. The chain carries TRBV28 and TRBJ2-7; maybe TRBD1 (5 bases). Trimming removed 6 bases from V and 5 bases from J, with 17 bases in between. This CDR3 is 14 amino acids long. Germline assignment: CDR1 MDHEN and CDR2 SYDVKM. The CDR3 bases are TGTGCCAGCAGCTTAAGGGGCAGGGCGGACGAGCAGTACTTC. Protein sequence: CASSLRGRADEQYF.